A selection of T cell receptor beta chains follows, all from one sample in a study of T cell repertoires in cytomegalovirus infection. MiXCR, applied by TCRdb to the reads, yields one record per CDR3 protein. Among some 800,000 distinct CDR3 sequences listed, almost 30% were seen once. These TCRs are of unknown antigen specificity. This material consisted of cultured CD8+ T cells from PBMCs, taken from culture after CMV antigen stimulation. These receptors originate from a human donor in good health (CMV status not recorded). Some clones in this sample may be carry-over from other donors' samples. The CDR3 runs from the conserved cysteine through the conserved F or W. D genes are given only for firm matches. Clone size is shown for a subset of rows, as once, few, many or a class of expanded clone.

>TRBD1|TRBJ1-6|TRBV19|NA
CASSLYRGESPLHF
TGTGCCAGTAGTCTTTACAGGGGAGAATCACCCCTCCACTTT
>NA|TRBJ1-5|TRBV7-9|NA
CASSSQGGEQPQHF
TGTGCCAGCAGCTCTCAGGGAGGTGAACAGCCCCAGCATTTT
>NA|TRBJ2-1|TRBV24-1|few
CATSDLQGRRHEQFF
TGTGCCACCAGTGATTTGCAGGGGAGGAGGCATGAGCAGTTCTTC
>NA|TRBJ2-7|TRBV27|few
CASSLAGDNYEQYF
TGTGCCAGCAGTTTGGCGGGGGACAACTACGAGCAGTACTTC
>TRBD1|TRBJ1-4|TRBV7-8|few
CASSFPWDREDEKLFF
TGTGCCAGCAGCTTCCCCTGGGACAGGGAGGATGAAAAACTGTTTTTT
>NA|TRBJ1-4|TRBV3-1|few
CASSQRGSDNEKLFF
TGTGCCAGCAGCCAAAGGGGCTCTGATAATGAAAAACTGTTTTTT
>NA|TRBJ1-1|TRBV4-2|few
CASSQEARMNTEAFF
TGTGCCAGCAGCCAAGAGGCACGAATGAACACTGAAGCTTTCTTT
>NA|TRBJ2-6|TRBV7-8|few
CASSLGLGSSGANVLTF
TGTGCCAGCAGTCTTGGACTGGGAAGCTCTGGGGCCAACGTCCTGACTTTC
>TRBD1|TRBJ2-5|TRBV5-6|few
CASSLVEGQGTGETQYF
TGTGCCAGCAGCTTGGTAGAGGGACAGGGAACAGGGGAGACCCAGTACTTC
>NA|TRBJ2-2|TRBV2|few
CASSNPLYRDPGELFF
TGTGCCAGCAGTAACCCCCTTTACAGGGATCCCGGGGAGCTGTTTTTT
>NA|TRBJ1-2|TRBV7-9|NA
CASSTPGSGGYTF
TGTGCCAGCAGCACACCCGGGAGCGGCGGCTACACCTTC